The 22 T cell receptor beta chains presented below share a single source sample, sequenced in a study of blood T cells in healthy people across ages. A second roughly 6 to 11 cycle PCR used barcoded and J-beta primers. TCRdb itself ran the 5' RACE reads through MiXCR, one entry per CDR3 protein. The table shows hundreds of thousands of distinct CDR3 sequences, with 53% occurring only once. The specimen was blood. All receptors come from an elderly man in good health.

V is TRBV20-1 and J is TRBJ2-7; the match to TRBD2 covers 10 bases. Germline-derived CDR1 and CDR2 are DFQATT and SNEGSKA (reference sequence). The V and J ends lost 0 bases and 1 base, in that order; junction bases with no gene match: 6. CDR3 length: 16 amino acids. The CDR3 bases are TGCAGTGCTAGAGATCCCGGGACTAGCGCATCCTACGAGCAGTACTTC. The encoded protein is CSARDPGTSASYEQYF.

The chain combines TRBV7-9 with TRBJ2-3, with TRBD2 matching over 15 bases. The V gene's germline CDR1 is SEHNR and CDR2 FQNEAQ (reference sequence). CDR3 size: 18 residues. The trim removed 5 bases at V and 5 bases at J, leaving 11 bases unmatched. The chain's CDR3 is CASSQGLAGGQVGDTQYF. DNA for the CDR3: TGTGCCAGCAGCCAGGGACTAGCGGGAGGCCAAGTCGGAGATACGCAGTATTTT. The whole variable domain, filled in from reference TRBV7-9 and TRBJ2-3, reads DTGVSQNPRHKITKRGQNVTFRCDPISEHNRLYWYRQTLGQGPEFLTYFQNEAQLEKSRLLSDRFSAERPKGSFSTLEIQRTEQGDSAMYLCASSQGLAGGQVGDTQYFGPGTRLTVL.

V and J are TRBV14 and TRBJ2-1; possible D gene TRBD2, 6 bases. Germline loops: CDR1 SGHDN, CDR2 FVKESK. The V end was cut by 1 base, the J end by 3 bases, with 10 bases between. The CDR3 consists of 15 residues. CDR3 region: CASSQAASVYNEQFF. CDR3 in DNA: TGTGCCAGCAGCCAAGCGGCTAGCGTCTACAATGAGCAGTTCTTC.

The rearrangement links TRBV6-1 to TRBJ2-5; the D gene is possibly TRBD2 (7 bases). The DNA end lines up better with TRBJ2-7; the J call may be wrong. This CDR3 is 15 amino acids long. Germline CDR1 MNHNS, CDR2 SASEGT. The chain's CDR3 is CASTSGGLGNYEQYF. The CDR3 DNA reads TGTGCCAGCACCTCGGGGGGCTTGGGGAACTACGAGCAGTACTTC.

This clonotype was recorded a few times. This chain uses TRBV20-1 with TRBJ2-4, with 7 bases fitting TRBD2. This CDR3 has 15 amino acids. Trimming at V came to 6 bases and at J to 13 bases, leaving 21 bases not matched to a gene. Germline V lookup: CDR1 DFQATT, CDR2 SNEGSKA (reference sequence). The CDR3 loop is CSALAPGGLAGEQYF. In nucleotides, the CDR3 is TGCAGTGCGCTAGCCCCTGGGGGTCTCGCGGGGGAGCAGTACTTC.

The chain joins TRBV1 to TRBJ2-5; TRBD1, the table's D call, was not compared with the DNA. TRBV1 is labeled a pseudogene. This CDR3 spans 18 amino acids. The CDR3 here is CTSSQELRDREGQETQYF. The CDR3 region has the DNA TGCACCAGCAGCCAAGAATTGAGAGACAGGGAAGGCCAAGAGACCCAGTACTTC.

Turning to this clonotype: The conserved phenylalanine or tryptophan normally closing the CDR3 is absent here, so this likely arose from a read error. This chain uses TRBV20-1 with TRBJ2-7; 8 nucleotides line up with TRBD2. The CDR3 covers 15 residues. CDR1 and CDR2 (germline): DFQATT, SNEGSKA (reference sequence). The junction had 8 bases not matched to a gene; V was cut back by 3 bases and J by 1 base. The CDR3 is CSARGPGTRSYEQYL. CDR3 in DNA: TGCAGTGCTAGGGGCCCCGGGACTAGGTCCTACGAGCAGTACTTA.

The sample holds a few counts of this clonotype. CDR3 in DNA: TGTGCCAGCAGCGTAGCTATCAGCAGCGAGCAGTACTTC. As protein: CASSVAISSEQYF. The V call is TRBV9, the J call TRBJ2-7; D remains ambiguous. V was trimmed by 0 bases and J by 6 bases, leaving 10 bases between them. Germline-derived CDR1 and CDR2 are SGDLS and YYNGEE. The CDR3 totals 13 residues.

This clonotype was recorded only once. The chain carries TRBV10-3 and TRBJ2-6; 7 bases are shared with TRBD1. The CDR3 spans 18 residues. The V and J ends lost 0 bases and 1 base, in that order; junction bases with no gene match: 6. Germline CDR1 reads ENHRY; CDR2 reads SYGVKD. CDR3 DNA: TGTGCCATCAGTGAGTCCCGAGGCAGGGGGTCTGGGGCCAACGTCCTGACTTTC. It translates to CAISESRGRGSGANVLTF.

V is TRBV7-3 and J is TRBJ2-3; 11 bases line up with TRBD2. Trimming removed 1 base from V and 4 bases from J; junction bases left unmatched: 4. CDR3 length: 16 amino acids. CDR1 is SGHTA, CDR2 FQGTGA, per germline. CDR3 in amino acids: CASSLSSGRGADTQYF. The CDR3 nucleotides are TGTGCCAGCAGCTTAAGTAGCGGGAGGGGTGCAGATACGCAGTATTTT.

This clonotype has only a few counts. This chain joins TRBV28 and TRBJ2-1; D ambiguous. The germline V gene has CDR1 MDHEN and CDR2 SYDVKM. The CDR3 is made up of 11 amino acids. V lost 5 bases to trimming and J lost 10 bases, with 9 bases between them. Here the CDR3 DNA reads TGTGCCAGCAGTCGGTTCGTGGAGCAGTTCTTC. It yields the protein CASSRFVEQFF.

CDR3 in DNA: TGTGCCAGCAGCTTCCCTGGGGAGGGCACTGAAGCTTTCTTT. This translates into CASSFPGEGTEAFF. The J gene is TRBJ1-1, the V gene TRBV11-2, with D hard to call. Looked up from germline, CDR1 is SGHAT and CDR2 is FQNNGV. Deletions cut 3 bases from V and 4 bases from J, with 12 bases between. The CDR3 covers 14 residues. Full variable domain (outside the CDR3, taken from reference TRBV11-2 and TRBJ1-1): EAGVAQSPRYKIIEKRQSVAFWCNPISGHATLYWYQQILGQGPKLLIQFQNNGVVDDSQLPKDRFSAERLKGVDSTLKIQPAKLEDSAVYLCASSFPGEGTEAFFGQGTRLTVV.

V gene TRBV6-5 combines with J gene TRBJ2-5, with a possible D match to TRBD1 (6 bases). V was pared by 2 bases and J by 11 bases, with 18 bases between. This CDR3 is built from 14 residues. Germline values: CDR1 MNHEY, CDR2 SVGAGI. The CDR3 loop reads CASSYRNREREQYF. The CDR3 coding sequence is TGTGCCAGCAGTTACCGGAACAGGGAACGTGAGCAGTACTTC.

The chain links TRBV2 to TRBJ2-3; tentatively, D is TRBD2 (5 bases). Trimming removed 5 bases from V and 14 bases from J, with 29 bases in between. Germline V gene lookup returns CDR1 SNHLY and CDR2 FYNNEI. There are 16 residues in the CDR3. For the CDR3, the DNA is TGTGCCAGCAGTCGAGGGCGAGGGATTGGGCACAGATACGCGTATTTT. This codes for CASSRGRGIGHRYAYF.

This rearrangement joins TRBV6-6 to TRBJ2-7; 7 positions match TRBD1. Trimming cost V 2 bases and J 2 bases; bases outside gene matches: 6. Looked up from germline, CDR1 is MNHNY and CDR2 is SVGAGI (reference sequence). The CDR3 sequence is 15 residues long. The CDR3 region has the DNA TGTGCCAGCAGTTACGCGACAGGGTCTACCTACGAGCAGTACTTC. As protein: CASSYATGSTYEQYF.

In nucleotides, the CDR3 is TGTGCCAGCAGCTTTCGGACAGGGGAAAACGAGCAGTACTTC. Protein: CASSFRTGENEQYF. The rearrangement uses TRBV3-1 and TRBJ2-7, with TRBD1 matching 9 bases. Germline V CDR1 and CDR2: LGHDT, YNNKEL (reference sequence). The CDR3 extends over 14 amino acids. V was clipped by 5 bases and J by 5 bases; unmatched bases: 7.

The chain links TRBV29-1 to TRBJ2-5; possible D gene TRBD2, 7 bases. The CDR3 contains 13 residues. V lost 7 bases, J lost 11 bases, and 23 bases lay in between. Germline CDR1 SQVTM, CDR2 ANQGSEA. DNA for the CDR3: TGCAGCGCTGTGAGGACAGCCGCGGGGGAGCAGTACTTC. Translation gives CSAVRTAAGEQYF. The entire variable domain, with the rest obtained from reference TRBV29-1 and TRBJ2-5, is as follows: SAVISQKPSRDICQRGTSLTIQCQVDSQVTMMFWYRQQPGQSLTLIATANQGSEATYESGFVIDKFPISRPNLTFSTLTVSNMSPEDSSIYLCSAVRTAAGEQYFGPGTRLLVL.

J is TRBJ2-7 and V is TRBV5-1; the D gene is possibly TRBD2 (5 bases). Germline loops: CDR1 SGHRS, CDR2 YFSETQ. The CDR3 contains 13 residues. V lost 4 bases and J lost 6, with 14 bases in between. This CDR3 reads CASSLDWEREQYF. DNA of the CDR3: TGCGCCAGCAGCCTGGACTGGGAGCGCGAGCAGTACTTC.

The CDR3 loop reads CASNEGPSSYEQYF. The CDR3 bases are TGCGCCAGCAACGAGGGTCCCAGCTCCTACGAGCAGTACTTC. The chain carries TRBV5-1 and TRBJ2-7; D possibly corresponds to TRBD2 (5 bases). The ends were cut back, 6 bases at V and 0 bases at J, with 13 bases in the middle. CDR3 length equals 14 residues. The germline V gene encodes CDR1 SGHRS and CDR2 YFSETQ.

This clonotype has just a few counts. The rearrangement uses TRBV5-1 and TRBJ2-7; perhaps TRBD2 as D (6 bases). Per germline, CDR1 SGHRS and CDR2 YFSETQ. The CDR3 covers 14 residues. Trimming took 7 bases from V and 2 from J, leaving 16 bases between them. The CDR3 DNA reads TGCGCCAGCGCCCTCGGGACTCTGACCTACGAGCAGTACTTC. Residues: CASALGTLTYEQYF.

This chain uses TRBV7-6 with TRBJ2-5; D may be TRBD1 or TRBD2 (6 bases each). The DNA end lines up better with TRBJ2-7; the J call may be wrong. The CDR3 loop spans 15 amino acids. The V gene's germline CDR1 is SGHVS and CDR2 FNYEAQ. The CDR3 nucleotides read TGTGCCAGCAGCCTAGGTAGCGGCCGGGGGCTCGAGCAGTACTTC. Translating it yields CASSLGSGRGLEQYF.

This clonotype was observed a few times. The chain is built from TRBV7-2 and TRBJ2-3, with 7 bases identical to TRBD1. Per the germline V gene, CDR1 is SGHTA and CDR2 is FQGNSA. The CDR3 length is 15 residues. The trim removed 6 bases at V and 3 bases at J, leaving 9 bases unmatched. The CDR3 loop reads CASSLDRARTDTQYF. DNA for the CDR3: TGTGCCAGCAGTCTAGACAGGGCCCGTACAGATACGCAGTATTTT.